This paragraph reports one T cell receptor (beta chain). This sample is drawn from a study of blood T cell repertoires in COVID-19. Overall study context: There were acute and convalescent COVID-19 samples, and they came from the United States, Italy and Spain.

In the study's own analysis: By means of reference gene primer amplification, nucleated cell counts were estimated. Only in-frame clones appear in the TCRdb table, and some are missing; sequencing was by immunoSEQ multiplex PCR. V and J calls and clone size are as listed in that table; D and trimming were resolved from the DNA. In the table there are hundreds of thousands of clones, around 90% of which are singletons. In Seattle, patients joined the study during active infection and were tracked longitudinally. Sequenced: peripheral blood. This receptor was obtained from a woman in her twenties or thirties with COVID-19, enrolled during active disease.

The DNA for the CDR3 is TGTGCCAGCAGCCCAGGGGGACGGAATTCACCCCTCCACTTT. Amino acids: CASSPGGRNSPLHF. The chain is built from TRBV5-5 and TRBJ1-6; the match to TRBD1 covers 7 bases. Per germline, CDR1 SGHKS and CDR2 YYEKEE (reference sequence). This CDR3 is 14 amino acids long. V gave up 4 bases and J gave up 7 bases; unmatched junction bases: 5. The full variable domain, with the rest looked up from reference TRBV5-5 and TRBJ1-6, is DAGVTQSPTHLIKTRGQQVTLRCSPISGHKSVSWYQQVLGQGPQFIFQYYEKEERGRGNFPDRFSARQFPNYSSELNVNALLLGDSALYLCASSPGGRNSPLHFGNGTRLTVT.